This TCR beta chain was identified during a study of blood T cell repertoires in COVID-19. CDR3 size: 13 residues. Trimming stripped 5 bases from V and 2 bases from J, with 9 bases between. Here immunoSEQ multiplex PCR was the method, and the copy in TCRdb shows in-frame clones only, minus some. The table lists tens of thousands of clones, around 90% of them singletons. This clonotype was sampled from a woman aged 70-85 years with acute or convalescent COVID-19. The sample consisted of peripheral blood. The chain links TRBV12-3 or TRBV12-4 to TRBJ1-2, with no clear D. CDR3 in amino acids: CASSPRANYGYTF. Written as DNA, the CDR3 is TGTGCCAGCAGTCCGAGGGCCAACTATGGCTACACCTTC.